The entry below describes one T cell receptor (beta chain). The entry originates in a study of OX40 agonist ivuxolimab in advanced cancers. Germline V gene data show CDR1 as PRHDT and CDR2 as FYEKMQ (reference sequence). The CDR3 covers 15 residues. V dropped 4 bases and J dropped 7; count of bases not matched to a gene: 10. Clones were read by immunoSEQ multiplex PCR, and TCRdb kept only the in-frame ones, dropping some. Of approximately 50,000 clones listed, nearly 85% are singletons. Here the sequenced sample was CD4+ or CD8+ T cells sorted from blood, taken in a trial of the OX40 agonist ivuxolimab. This TCR derives from an adult with an advanced solid tumor such as melanoma, head and neck, liver or kidney cancer. This chain uses TRBV13 with TRBJ1-1; 9 bases match TRBD1. The CDR3 sequence is CASSYRDREVGEAFF. DNA of the CDR3: TGTGCCAGCAGCTACCGGGACAGGGAAGTCGGTGAAGCTTTCTTT.